The 32 T cell receptor beta chains presented below share a single source sample, sequenced in a study of CD8 T cells in Susac syndrome. It was with random hexamers that roughly 0.45 to 1 ug RNA was reverse transcribed. TCRdb recomputed calls from the immunoSEQ multiplex PCR reads with MiXCR, one row per CDR3 protein. The sample lists some 120,000 distinct CDR3 sequences, approximately 94% seen once, with approximately 0.12% in the top ten. The sample comprised CD4+ T cells from PBMCs. These receptors originate from a human donor with multiple sclerosis.

This clonotype has a single count. The chain has TRBV12-3 or TRBV12-4 and TRBJ1-2, with 8 nucleotides matching TRBD1. V dropped 6 bases and J dropped 6; count of bases not matched to a gene: 6. The CDR3 covers 13 residues. The CDR3 sequence: CASSVTGEDGYTF. CDR3 coding DNA: TGTGCCAGCAGCGTGACAGGGGAGGATGGCTACACCTTC.

The gene calls are TRBV5-6 and TRBJ1-4, with 7 nucleotides matching TRBD1. CDR1 and CDR2 (germline): SGHDT, YYEEEE. The CDR3 totals 15 residues. With 1 base clipped from V and 7 bases from J, the junction kept 7 bases outside the gene matches. The CDR3 bases are TGTGCCAGCAGCTTGACAACAGGGGTTGGTGAAAAACTGTTTTTT. Amino acids: CASSLTTGVGEKLFF. The full variable domain, in which reference TRBV5-6 and TRBJ1-4 provide the parts outside the CDR3, is DAGVTQSPTHLIKTRGQQVTLRCSPKSGHDTVSWYQQALGQGPQFIFQYYEEEERQRGNFPDRFSGHQFPNYSSELNVNALLLGDSALYLCASSLTTGVGEKLFFGSGTQLSVL.

The chain carries TRBV12-3 or TRBV12-4 and TRBJ2-7, with D perhaps matching TRBD2 (6 bases). This CDR3 contains 15 residues. V shed 4 bases and J shed 0 bases, with 13 bases lying between them. This CDR3 reads CASSSPGLSSYEQYF. Here the CDR3 DNA reads TGTGCCAGCAGTTCCCCGGGACTCAGCTCCTACGAGCAGTACTTC.

The chain joins TRBV29-1 to TRBJ2-6, with D possibly TRBD1 on 6 matching bases. In germline, CDR1 is SQVTM, CDR2 ANQGSEA. V was clipped by 0 bases and J by 4 bases, with 10 bases between them. The CDR3 is 15 amino acids. The CDR3 protein is CSVEDHRVGANVLTF. As DNA, the CDR3 is TGCAGCGTTGAAGATCACAGGGTCGGGGCCAACGTCCTGACTTTC.

The rearrangement uses TRBV30 and TRBJ1-1, with a tentative D call TRBD1 (5 bases). Trimming took 0 bases from V and 4 from J, leaving 9 bases between them. This CDR3 has 13 amino acids. Germline V gene lookup returns CDR1 GTSNPN and CDR2 SVGIG (reference sequence). Here the CDR3 reads CAWSVRGPTEAFF. The CDR3 coding sequence is TGTGCCTGGAGTGTGAGGGGCCCCACTGAAGCTTTCTTT. Full variable domain (missing parts from reference TRBV30 and TRBJ1-1): SQTIHQWPATLVQPVGSPLSLECTVEGTSNPNLYWYRQAAGRGLQLLFYSVGIGQISSEVPQNLSASRPQDRQFILSSKKLLLSDSGFYLCAWSVRGPTEAFFGQGTRLTVV.

The chain uses TRBV7-8 and TRBJ2-7, with D unresolved. CDR3 length equals 15 residues. Germline V gene lookup returns CDR1 SGHVS and CDR2 FQNEAQ. V dropped 5 bases and J dropped 2 bases, with 16 bases sitting between them. The CDR3 protein is CASSPLGQLTYEQYF. The CDR3 region has the DNA TGTGCCAGCAGCCCGCTGGGCCAACTTACCTACGAGCAGTACTTC.

V is TRBV9 and J is TRBJ2-4; D might be TRBD1 (6 bases). This CDR3 has 14 residues. Trimming stripped 0 bases from V and 7 bases from J, with 11 bases between. CDR1 is SGDLS and CDR2 is YYNGEE in the germline V gene. This CDR3 reads CASSVDPGANIQYF. The CDR3 DNA is TGTGCCAGCAGCGTAGACCCAGGGGCCAACATTCAGTACTTC.

DNA for the CDR3: TGTGCCAGCAGCTTAGATGGCCGGAGTAACTATGGCTACACCTTC. Encoded protein: CASSLDGRSNYGYTF. The chain employs TRBV7-9 and TRBJ1-2; D unclear. Germline CDR1 reads SEHNR; CDR2 reads FQNEAQ (reference sequence). CDR3 length equals 15 residues. V was pared by 1 base and J by 1 base, with 10 bases between.

The gene calls are TRBV13 and TRBJ2-3; D is unresolved. V gave up 5 bases and J gave up 2 bases, with 11 bases separating them. The germline gives CDR1 PRHDT, CDR2 FYEKMQ (reference sequence). The CDR3 has 14 amino acids. The CDR3 loop reads CASSTLGSTDTQYF. The CDR3 DNA sequence: TGTGCCAGCAGCACTTTAGGGTCCACAGATACGCAGTATTTT.

The chain employs TRBV5-4 and TRBJ2-7; D gene uncertain. The length of the CDR3 is 12 residues. Trimming pared 0 bases from V and 6 bases from J, leaving 7 bases between. In germline, CDR1 is SGHNT, CDR2 YYREEE (reference sequence). The CDR3 here is CASSLDRSEQYF. CDR3 DNA sequence: TGTGCCAGCAGCTTGGATCGCTCCGAGCAGTACTTC.

The chain has TRBV30 and TRBJ1-2; D ambiguous. Trimming removed 8 bases at V and 8 bases at J, with 12 bases between. The CDR3 contains 10 residues. Germline V gene data show CDR1 as GTSNPN and CDR2 as SVGIG (reference sequence). CDR3 in DNA: TGTGCCGGCGCCAGTTCCGGCTACACCTTC. This gives the protein CAGASSGYTF.

The chain has TRBV5-1 and TRBJ1-2, with D unresolved. The V gene lost 4 bases and the J gene lost 3 bases, with 16 bases spanning the gap. The germline CDR1 and CDR2 sequences are SGHRS and YFSETQ. The CDR3 covers 15 residues. The CDR3: CASSPAGLLDYGYTF. In DNA form, the CDR3 reads TGCGCCAGCAGCCCCGCCGGGCTACTGGACTATGGCTACACCTTC.

The chain links TRBV4-1 to TRBJ2-7, with 9 bases fitting TRBD1. V gave up 3 bases and J gave up 1 base; unmatched junction bases: 7. This CDR3 has 16 amino acids. CDR1 is MGHRA and CDR2 is YSYEKL in the germline V gene. The CDR3: CASSQNVGQGSYEQYF. Written as DNA, the CDR3 is TGCGCCAGCAGCCAGAACGTAGGACAGGGGTCCTACGAGCAGTACTTC.

The chain uses TRBV4-2 and TRBJ2-1; D might be TRBD2 (5 bases). Germline V gene data show CDR1 as LGHNA and CDR2 as YNFKEQ. The CDR3 is 13 amino acids. Trimming cost V 1 base and J 6 bases, with 7 bases left between them. This CDR3 reads CASSQVTSNEQFF. The CDR3 DNA is TGTGCCAGCAGCCAAGTAACTAGCAATGAGCAGTTCTTC.

The genes are TRBV10-3 and TRBJ2-7; D is possibly TRBD2 (6 bases). The CDR3 covers 16 residues. The V end was cut by 0 bases, the J end by 1 base, with 13 bases between. Germline V gives CDR1 ENHRY, CDR2 SYGVKD. The CDR3 is CAISESGESGSYEQYF. In nucleotides, the CDR3 is TGTGCCATCAGTGAGTCAGGAGAGAGCGGGTCCTACGAGCAGTACTTC.

This chain links TRBV9 with TRBJ2-1, with D possibly TRBD2 on 6 matching bases. CDR3 length: 16 residues. Germline V gives CDR1 SGDLS, CDR2 YYNGEE. V was cut by 4 bases and J by 5 bases, with 19 bases left in between. The CDR3, as DNA: TGTGCCAGCAGCTCCGGAGGAGGGTATCGGGACAATGAGCAGTTCTTC. Its protein product is CASSSGGGYRDNEQFF.

The rearrangement uses TRBV27 and TRBJ2-5; 11 nucleotides agree with TRBD1. This CDR3 spans 15 amino acids. The V gene's germline CDR1 is MNHEY and CDR2 SMNVEV (reference sequence). V lost 2 bases and J lost 4; bases outside the gene matches: 3. The CDR3: CASSLIGTGGETQYF. CDR3 coding DNA: TGTGCCAGCAGTTTAATCGGGACAGGGGGAGAGACCCAGTACTTC.

The V and J genes are TRBV6-2 or TRBV6-3 and TRBJ2-2, with 7 bases aligning to TRBD1. Germline lookup yields CDR1 MNHEY and CDR2 SVGEGT. The CDR3 covers 11 residues. CDR3 region: CGTGNTGELFF. In DNA form, the CDR3 reads TGTGGGACAGGGAACACCGGGGAGCTGTTTTTT.

The chain has TRBV18 and TRBJ2-7, with D unclear. Trimming cost V 3 bases and J 1 base, with 7 bases left between them. Germline loops: CDR1 KGHSH, CDR2 LQKENI. The CDR3 runs to 13 residues. CDR3 loop: CASSPEGSYEQYF. Written as DNA, the CDR3 is TGTGCCAGCTCACCGGAAGGATCCTACGAGCAGTACTTC.

The chain carries TRBV4-2 and TRBJ2-5, with 9 bases lining up with TRBD2. The CDR3 totals 17 residues. Looked up from germline, CDR1 is LGHNA and CDR2 is YNFKEQ. J was trimmed by 4 bases and V by 0 bases; bases with no gene match: 9. CDR3 nucleotides: TGTGCCAGCAGCCAAGAAGTCGGGCTAGCGGGGATAGAGACCCAGTACTTC. Its translation: CASSQEVGLAGIETQYF.

This chain connects TRBV6-6 to TRBJ2-7; TRBD1 matches at 7 bases. The germline V gene has CDR1 MNHNY and CDR2 SVGAGI (reference sequence). The CDR3 loop spans 16 amino acids. V lost 2 bases and J lost 4; bases outside the gene matches: 11. CDR3 bases: TGTGCCAGCAGTTACCTACAGGGGAGTGTCCCTTACGAGCAGTACTTC. It codes for CASSYLQGSVPYEQYF.

The V and J genes are TRBV27 and TRBJ2-7; D tentatively reads TRBD1 or TRBD2 (5 bases each). CDR1 and CDR2 (germline): MNHEY, SMNVEV (reference sequence). The CDR3 runs 18 residues. Trimming left V 6 bases short and J 1 base short, with 25 bases between. CDR3 region: CASRPSDLGLAGSYEQYF. In DNA, the CDR3 is TGTGCCAGCAGACCCTCCGACCTGGGGCTAGCAGGATCCTACGAGCAGTACTTC.

The chain couples TRBV5-1 to TRBJ2-3, with D possibly matching TRBD1 (6 bases). The CDR3 totals 14 residues. The V and J ends lost 4 bases and 3 bases respectively, with 12 bases between them. From germline, CDR1 is SGHRS and CDR2 YFSETQ. The CDR3 sequence is CASSLGGFTDTQYF. The CDR3 nucleotides read TGCGCCAGCAGCCTAGGGGGTTTTACAGATACGCAGTATTTT.

The chain joins TRBV4-2 to TRBJ2-5, with 9 bases identical to TRBD1. CDR1 is LGHNA, CDR2 YNFKEQ, per germline. Unmatched junction bases numbered 8, after V lost 4 bases and J lost 5 bases. The CDR3 is 15 amino acids. CDR3 amino acids: CASSPWEQGAETQYF. CDR3 in DNA: TGTGCCAGCAGCCCTTGGGAACAGGGGGCGGAGACCCAGTACTTC.

The chain joins TRBV5-8 to TRBJ1-5; unclear D gene. The CDR3 has 14 residues. V was shortened by 1 base and J by 1 base, with 6 bases between the two germline ends. Germline V gene lookup returns CDR1 SGHTS and CDR2 YDEGEE. CDR3 residues: CASSLWKSNQPQHF. The CDR3 bases are TGTGCCAGCAGCTTGTGGAAAAGCAATCAGCCCCAGCATTTT.

The V gene is TRBV29-1, the J gene TRBJ1-1; possible D gene TRBD1, 5 bases. Trimming removed 0 bases at V and 0 bases at J, with 14 bases between. Germline V lookup: CDR1 SQVTM, CDR2 ANQGSEA. This CDR3 contains 16 residues. CDR3 sequence (DNA): TGCAGCGTTGAAGATCGTAAGGGGATCATGAACACTGAAGCTTTCTTT. The encoded protein is CSVEDRKGIMNTEAFF.

The chain uses TRBV19 and TRBJ2-3, with D possibly being TRBD2 (6 bases). Germline loops: CDR1 LNHDA, CDR2 SQIVND (reference sequence). V lost 5 bases, J lost 5 bases, and 11 bases lay in between. The CDR3 is 13 residues long. CDR3 in amino acids: CASSDSEGDTQYF. The CDR3 DNA reads as TGTGCCAGTAGTGACTCGGAGGGAGATACGCAGTATTTT.

The gene calls are TRBV7-2 and TRBJ1-5; possibly TRBD1 for D (5 bases). The V end lost 5 bases, the J end lost 0 bases, and 17 bases lay between the germline ends. The CDR3 totals 17 residues. Germline V gene lookup returns CDR1 SGHTA and CDR2 FQGNSA. CDR3 DNA sequence: TGTGCCAGCAGCCATCGACAGCCTACTTATAGCAATCAGCCCCAGCATTTT. This codes for CASSHRQPTYSNQPQHF.

The chain couples TRBV20-1 to TRBJ2-1; unclear D gene. Per germline, CDR1 DFQATT and CDR2 SNEGSKA (reference sequence). The V end lost 0 bases, the J end lost 8 bases, and 5 bases lay between the germline ends. The CDR3 covers 11 residues. The CDR3 DNA follows: TGCAGTGCTAGAGATCTCGATGAGCAGTTCTTC. This sequence encodes CSARDLDEQFF.

The chain employs TRBV5-1 and TRBJ2-7, with D perhaps matching TRBD2 (6 bases). V gave up 4 bases and J gave up 3 bases, with 17 bases separating them. CDR1 is SGHRS, CDR2 YFSETQ, per germline. The length of the CDR3 is 15 residues. CDR3 loop: CASSPRSGTNYEQYF. DNA of the CDR3: TGCGCCAGCAGCCCACGTAGCGGAACCAACTACGAGCAGTACTTC.

The chain is built from TRBV3-1 and TRBJ1-2; the D gene is possibly TRBD1 (5 bases). V lost 0 bases to trimming and J lost 5 bases, with 10 bases between them. Germline V gene sequence: CDR1 LGHDT, CDR2 YNNKEL (reference sequence). The CDR3 extends over 14 amino acids. CDR3: CASSQDSTAYGYTF. Here the CDR3 DNA reads TGTGCCAGCAGCCAAGATTCGACAGCTTATGGCTACACCTTC.

In this sample, this clonotype turned up once. The chain carries TRBV18 and TRBJ1-1; weak D call: TRBD1 (5 bases). Per germline, CDR1 KGHSH and CDR2 LQKENI. Trimming shortened V by 5 bases and J by 4 bases, and 17 bases separated the two germline ends. This CDR3 is built from 15 residues. CDR3 sequence: CASSDYYAGVTEAFF. The DNA for the CDR3 is TGTGCCAGCTCAGACTATTACGCGGGGGTCACTGAAGCTTTCTTT.